The rows below give T cell receptor beta chains drawn from one sample of a study of tumor-infiltrating lymphocytes in primary liver carcinoma. TCRdb independently ran MiXCR on the multiplex PCR reads; one entry per CDR3 protein. Here the sample spans 40,000 to 55,000 distinct CDR3 sequences, roughly 80% being singletons. Sequenced: liver tumor tissue from sampling region 5. The receptors shown here come from a middle-aged man with primary liver carcinoma and hepatitis B virus infection. CDR3s include the opening cysteine and the closing phenylalanine or tryptophan. D genes are given only for firm matches. A row's size may be missing; if present it is once, few, many or a size class.

>-|-|TRBV4-1|TRBJ1-5
CASSQDGQGHPQHF
TGCGCCAGCAGCCAAGATGGTCAGGGTCATCCCCAGCATTTT
>-|few|TRBV6-1|TRBJ2-2
CASSEADTGELFF
TGTGCCAGCAGTGAAGCTGACACCGGGGAGCTGTTTTTT
>-|-|TRBV28|TRBJ2-6
CANSTQGQLDYSGTNVLTF
TGTGCCAACAGTACACAGGGACAACTGGACTACTCTGGGACCAACGTCCTGACTTTC
>-|many|TRBV5-1|TRBJ2-1
CASREQGLAYNEQFF
TGCGCCAGCAGGGAGCAGGGACTGGCCTACAATGAGCAGTTCTTC
>-|once|TRBV12-3/TRBV12-4|TRBJ1-5
CANREGPGSNQPQHF
TGTGCCAACAGAGAAGGGCCCGGAAGCAATCAGCCCCAGCATTTT
>-|-|TRBV29-1|TRBJ2-1
CGVGKGGQFF
TGCGGCGTTGGGAAGGGAGGGCAGTTCTTC
>-|once|TRBV6-5|TRBJ2-7
CASNPGIGRYEQYF
TGTGCCAGCAATCCTGGGATAGGACGCTACGAGCAGTACTTC
>-|-|TRBV4-3|TRBJ1-1
CASSQGWNTEAFF
TGTGCCAGCAGCCAAGGGTGGAACACTGAAGCTTTCTTT
>TRBD1|-|TRBV29-1|TRBJ2-3
CSISGTGASDSQYF
TGCAGCATTTCCGGGACAGGGGCGTCAGATTCGCAATATTTT
>-|many|TRBV5-1|TRBJ2-2
CASSLAGRALDGELFF
TGCGCCAGCAGCTTGGCGGGCAGGGCCCTTGACGGGGAGCTGTTTTTT
>-|-|TRBV11-2|TRBJ2-1
CASSYLERDRMLNIEQFF
TGTGCCAGCAGTTACTTAGAGCGAGACAGGATGTTAAACATTGAGCAGTTCTTC
>-|many|TRBV5-1|TRBJ2-1
CASSRRFGGSYNEQFF
TGCGCCAGCAGCCGCCGATTCGGTGGCTCCTACAATGAGCAGTTCTTC
>-|-|TRBV11-1|TRBJ2-1
CASRPLVADSYNEQFF
TGTGCTAGCAGGCCCCTGGTGGCGGACTCCTACAATGAGCAGTTCTTC
>TRBD2|medium-sized|TRBV4-2|TRBJ2-7
CASSQEASGTDEQYF
TGTGCCAGCAGCCAAGAGGCTAGCGGGACGGACGAGCAGTACTTC
>-|-|TRBV6-2/TRBV6-3|TRBJ1-1
CASRGRGEAFF
TGTGCCAGCAGGGGGAGGGGTGAAGCTTTCTTT
>-|-|TRBV11-3|TRBJ2-1
CASSLDVPNNEQFF
TGTGCCAGCAGTTTAGACGTCCCGAACAATGAGCAGTTCTTC
>-|-|TRBV7-8|TRBJ2-7
CASSLGIGSGPTAHQQYF
TGTGCCAGCAGCTTAGGGATTGGCTCTGGACCGACTGCCCACCAGCAGTACTTC
>-|-|TRBV7-9|TRBJ2-6
CASSLVGRQAGANVLTF
TGTGCCAGCAGCTTAGTGGGGAGACAAGCTGGGGCCAACGTCCTGACTTTC
>-|-|TRBV11-3|TRBJ2-1
CASSFTGPYSERFF
TGTGCCAGCAGCTTCACCGGCCCCTACAGTGAGCGGTTCTTC
>-|-|TRBV12-3/TRBV12-4|TRBJ2-2
CASSSGQGRAVGGLFF
TGTGCCAGCAGTTCAGGGCAAGGGAGAGCGGTCGGGGGGCTATTTTTT
>TRBD2|-|TRBV11-1|TRBJ2-4
CASGFPGASGTKYFQYF
TGTGCCAGCGGCTTTCCCGGGGCTAGCGGGACCAAATACTTTCAGTACTTC
>TRBD2|-|TRBV11-1|TRBJ2-3
CTSSTSPSGKASTQYF
TGTACAAGCAGCACCTCCCCTAGCGGGAAGGCGTCTACGCAGTATTTT
>-|-|TRBV4-3|TRBJ2-1
CVSSRDRSGFYNEQFF
TGCGTCAGCAGCCGAGATCGGAGCGGTTTCTACAATGAGCAGTTCTTC
>TRBD1|-|TRBV7-2|TRBJ1-5
CASSLAGTGFGSNQPQHF
TGTGCCAGCAGCTTAGCCGGGACAGGGTTTGGTAGCAATCAGCCCCAGCATTTT
>-|few|TRBV19|TRBJ2-1
CASSRGQRMDEQFF
TGTGCCAGTAGTAGAGGACAGCGGATGGATGAGCAGTTCTTC
>-|-|TRBV29-1|TRBJ1-1
CSVVGTEAFF
TGTAGCGTAGTTGGCACTGAAGCTTTCTTT
>-|once|TRBV5-4|TRBJ2-7
CASSFASPGGQYF
TGTGCCAGTAGCTTCGCCTCACCCGGCGGGCAGTACTTC
>TRBD2|-|TRBV12-3/TRBV12-4|TRBJ2-3
CTSSLDSSGSTDTQYF
TGTACCAGCAGTTTAGATTCTAGCGGGAGTACTGATACGCAGTATTTT
>-|-|TRBV6-6|TRBJ2-7
CASSRGRNKQNFYEQYF
TGTGCCAGCAGCCGAGGCAGAAACAAACAGAATTTCTACGAGCAGTACTTC
>TRBD1|-|TRBV11-1|TRBJ1-1
CASSSSARGSTGAFF
TGTGCCAGCAGCTCGTCGGCCAGGGGGAGCACTGGAGCTTTCTTT
>TRBD1|many|TRBV7-9|TRBJ2-2
CASTSTGVNGELFF
TGTGCCAGCACCTCGACAGGGGTTAACGGGGAGCTGTTTTTT
>TRBD2|-|TRBV11-2|TRBJ2-1
CASSFQWVPGTSGSHEHFF
TGTGCCAGCAGCTTCCAATGGGTGCCCGGGACCAGCGGGAGTCATGAGCATTTCTTC
>-|-|TRBV5-1|TRBJ1-1
CASNLVGGLSEAFF
TGCGCCAGCAACTTGGTCGGGGGACTCTCGGAAGCTTTCTTT
>-|medium-sized|TRBV29-1|TRBJ2-3
CSVEGFLGFTDTQYF
TGCAGCGTTGAAGGGTTCCTAGGGTTCACAGATACGCAGTATTTT
>-|-|TRBV29-1|TRBJ2-7
CSAGWSNHELYF
TGCAGCGCGGGTTGGAGTAATCACGAACTGTACTTC
>TRBD1|many|TRBV7-9|TRBJ1-2
CASSSRPQGGRNYGYTF
TGTGCCAGCAGCTCCAGACCCCAGGGGGGGCGCAACTATGGCTACACCTTC
>-|-|TRBV6-1|TRBJ2-1
CASSERKTNEQFF
TGTGCCAGTAGTGAGCGGAAAACCAATGAACAGTTCTTC
>-|-|TRBV6-2/TRBV6-3|TRBJ2-7
CASRILLEEYF
TGTGCCAGCAGGATTCTTCTGGAGGAGTACTTC
>-|many|TRBV5-5|TRBJ1-5
CASSPSGGYQPQHF
TGTGCCAGCAGCCCTTCGGGGGGGTATCAGCCCCAGCATTTT
>-|-|TRBV6-1|TRBJ2-3
CASSDGGAMQYF
TGTGCCAGCAGTGATGGGGGAGCTATGCAATATTTT
>-|many|TRBV28|TRBJ1-5
CASKETDSNQPQHF
TGTGCCAGCAAGGAGACAGACAGCAATCAGCCCCAGCATTTT
>-|-|TRBV11-1|TRBJ2-7
CASNLGAVGESSYEQYF
TGTGCCAGCAACTTAGGGGCGGTGGGTGAAAGCTCCTACGAGCAGTACTTC
>-|-|TRBV10-2|TRBJ2-7
CASSVFRRRYEQYF
TGCGCCAGCAGTGTTTTCAGGAGGCGCTACGAGCAGTACTTC
>-|-|TRBV5-4|TRBJ2-5
CVSSTDQETHYF
TGTGTCAGCAGTACGGACCAAGAGACCCATTACTTC
>-|-|TRBV7-8|TRBJ2-3
CASTERHPKADTQYF
TGTGCCAGCACTGAGAGACATCCAAAGGCAGATACGCAGTATTTT
>-|-|TRBV6-5|TRBJ2-3
CASGECYTQYF
TGTGCCAGCGGTGAATGTTATACGCAGTATTTT
>TRBD2|once|TRBV11-1|TRBJ2-1
CASGPRRLAGVGEQFF
TGTGCCAGCGGTCCCCGGAGACTAGCGGGAGTCGGGGAGCAGTTCTTC
>-|many|TRBV18|TRBJ2-7
CASSTNPGPYEQYF
TGTGCCAGCTCGACTAATCCGGGTCCCTACGAGCAGTACTTC
>-|-|TRBV29-1|TRBJ2-7
CSVGIGVGEQYF
TGCAGCGTTGGGATCGGGGTCGGCGAGCAGTATTTC
>TRBD2|-|TRBV6-5|TRBJ2-3
CTSNPGLAGTDTLYF
TGTACCAGCAACCCGGGACTAGCGGGAACAGATACGCTGTATTTT
>TRBD1|-|TRBV5-4|TRBJ2-6
CASSQGQGASGANLLTF
TGTGCCAGCAGTCAAGGACAGGGGGCATCTGGGGCCAACCTTCTGACTTTC
>TRBD2|-|TRBV11-2|TRBJ2-1
CTSSFSGELDNEQFF
TGTACCAGCAGCTTTAGCGGGGAACTCGACAATGAGCAGTTCTTC
>TRBD2|few|TRBV7-6|TRBJ2-2
CASSLSSGSIAGELFF
TGTGCCAGCAGCTTATCTAGCGGGAGTATAGCCGGGGAGCTGTTTTTT
>TRBD1|few|TRBV15|TRBJ2-5
CATSSRQGSMVETQYF
TGTGCCACCAGCAGTAGACAGGGCTCCATGGTGGAGACCCAGTACTTC
>-|-|TRBV29-1|TRBJ1-2
CSVEEGHRSYGYTF
TGCAGCGTTGAAGAGGGCCACAGGTCATACGGCTATACCTTC
>TRBD1|-|TRBV5-6|TRBJ1-1
CASSLVQTGAEAFF
TGTGCCAGCAGTTTGGTACAGACAGGGGCTGAAGCTTTCTTT
>-|-|TRBV29-1|TRBJ1-4
CRVGRGRSEKLFF
TGCAGAGTTGGTCGGGGGCGGAGTGAAAAACTGTTTTTT
>-|-|TRBV12-3/TRBV12-4|TRBJ2-7
CASSLRYEEYF
TGTGCCAGTAGTTTGAGGTACGAGGAGTACTTC
>TRBD2|-|TRBV5-1|TRBJ2-5
CASGYIAGAEETQYF
TGCGCCAGCGGCTATATAGCGGGAGCCGAAGAGACCCAGTACTTC
>-|large|TRBV11-2|TRBJ2-7
CASSPGGYEQYF
TGTGCCAGCAGTCCCGGGGGCTACGAGCAGTACTTC